The sequence of this T cell receptor beta chain was determined in a study of shared T cell receptors in the human thymus. The CDR3 has 15 amino acids. Trimming took 4 bases from V and 0 from J, leaving 10 bases between them. CDR1 is MNHNS and CDR2 is SASEGT in the germline V gene. Clones were read by immunoSEQ multiplex PCR, and TCRdb kept only the in-frame ones, dropping some. The sample has 700,000 or so clones, 75% to 90% seen once. These data were also reused for a study on human thymus T cells.

The source material was thymocytes. This chain links TRBV6-1 with TRBJ1-5; D is ambiguous. The source is a girl under three years old with a congenital heart defect. The CDR3: CASSVWGDSNQPQHF. In DNA form, the CDR3 reads TGTGCCAGCAGTGTATGGGGAGATAGCAATCAGCCCCAGCATTTT.